These T cell receptor beta chains were read from a single sample in a study of vaccination and CD4 T cells after COVID-19. TCRdb analysed the PCR reads with MiXCR anew, one entry per CDR3 protein. Among 9,500 to 10,000 distinct CDR3 sequences listed, approximately 35% were seen once. Their antigens are not known. Sequencing input: CD4+ T cells from blood, cultured in vitro. The receptors derive from a human donor in good health. Each CDR3 is given with its conserved first and last residue. Fields, in order: D gene, clone size, J gene, V gene, CDR3 DNA, CDR3 protein. A D gene is named only where the DNA matches it firmly. Expanded clones get a size class; other rows say once, few or many, or leave the size out.

>-|few|TRBJ1-2|TRBV27
TGTGCCAGCAGTTTACTGGGGGTTCGGAGCTACACCTTC
CASSLLGVRSYTF
>-|-|TRBJ1-1|TRBV18
TGTGCCAGCTCACCACGGGATATCCGGGGGGACACTGAAGCTTTCTTT
CASSPRDIRGDTEAFF
>-|few|TRBJ1-2|TRBV7-9
TGTGCCAGCAGCTTAGACGGCCCGACCGATCTCTATGGCTACACCTTC
CASSLDGPTDLYGYTF
>TRBD1|-|TRBJ1-1|TRBV7-9
TGTGCCAGCAGCTCGTTACAGGGGAGGGCTTTCTTT
CASSSLQGRAFF
>TRBD1|-|TRBJ1-1|TRBV20-1
TGCAGTGCCATGACAGGGGGCACTGAAGCTTTCTTT
CSAMTGGTEAFF
>TRBD1|-|TRBJ1-2|TRBV27
TGTGCCAGCAGTGTAACGACAGGGGACGGCTACACCTTC
CASSVTTGDGYTF
>TRBD1|-|TRBJ1-6|TRBV6-1
TGTGCCAGCAGACGCCGGGGGACAGACAGTTATTCACCCCTCCACTTT
CASRRRGTDSYSPLHF
>TRBD1|-|TRBJ1-2|TRBV6-1
TGTGCCAGCAGTGAAGCCGGGGGACAGGGGGCTCAAGGCTACACCTTC
CASSEAGGQGAQGYTF
>-|few|TRBJ1-1|TRBV7-6
TGTGCCAGCACCCGGGGGACCAACACTGAAGCTTTCTTT
CASTRGTNTEAFF
>-|-|TRBJ1-2|TRBV7-8
TGTGCCAGCAGTCCGGACAACTCGGGCTACACCTTC
CASSPDNSGYTF
>-|few|TRBJ1-1|TRBV7-9
TGTGCCAGCAGCCGGTTAGGAGGGTACGCTGAAGCTTTCTTT
CASSRLGGYAEAFF
>TRBD2|few|TRBJ2-7|TRBV20-1
TGCAGTGCTAGAGACCCACGGTCAGGTAGCGGGAGCTCCTACGAGCAGTACTTC
CSARDPRSGSGSSYEQYF
>-|few|TRBJ1-2|TRBV12-3/TRBV12-4
TGTGCCAGCAGGGGGGGACCGGGAACTAACTATGGCTACACCTTC
CASRGGPGTNYGYTF
>TRBD2|few|TRBJ2-3|TRBV7-2
TGTGCCAGCAGCCCAGTCCGGGGGGTCACGCAGTATTTT
CASSPVRGVTQYF
>-|-|TRBJ1-6|TRBV7-8
TGTGCCAGCAGCTTAGCGAACGTATTGTCACCCCTCCACTTT
CASSLANVLSPLHF
>-|-|TRBJ2-7|TRBV20-1
TGCAGTGCTTTGGGGTCCCTCCATAGCTACGAGCAGTACTTC
CSALGSLHSYEQYF
>-|few|TRBJ1-1|TRBV6-1
TGTGCCAGCAGTCTTGAGGGACAGAACACTGAAGCTTTCTTT
CASSLEGQNTEAFF
>-|-|TRBJ1-2|TRBV20-1
TGCAGTGCTAGCTCGGGGAACTATGACTACACCTTC
CSASSGNYDYTF
>-|few|TRBJ1-5|TRBV2
TGTGCCAGCATCCGGGACGGCGGAAATAGCAATCAGCCCCAGCATTTT
CASIRDGGNSNQPQHF
>-|-|TRBJ1-2|TRBV11-2
TGTGCCAGCAGCTCCACAGGGTCTCCTGGCTACACCTTC
CASSSTGSPGYTF
>-|few|TRBJ1-1|TRBV6-5
TGTGCCAGCAGTTACTCGCGCCAGGTAGACACTGAAGCTTTCTTT
CASSYSRQVDTEAFF
>-|-|TRBJ2-7|TRBV5-1
TGCGCCAGCAGCTTGGCGGGCGGATCCTACGAGCAGTACTTC
CASSLAGGSYEQYF
>-|-|TRBJ1-2|TRBV18
TGTGCCAGCTCACAAGACATAACGTCTGGCTACACCTTC
CASSQDITSGYTF
>TRBD1|-|TRBJ1-5|TRBV24-1
TGTGCCACCACCGGGACAGGGATCAATCAGCCCCAGCATTTT
CATTGTGINQPQHF
>-|medium-sized|TRBJ2-1|TRBV6-4
TGTGCCAGCAGTGACAGCTCCTACAATGAGCAGTTCTTC
CASSDSSYNEQFF
>-|-|TRBJ2-7|TRBV30
TGTGCCTGGTCGACGGTGGGGTACGAGCAGTACTTC
CAWSTVGYEQYF
>-|-|TRBJ1-2|TRBV19
TGTGCCAGTAGACAACACAGGGAGGGCCGCTATGGCTACACCTTC
CASRQHREGRYGYTF
>-|-|TRBJ2-1|TRBV6-4
TGTGCCAGCAGTGAGGGTTTGGAGGGTCACAATGAGCAGTTCTTC
CASSEGLEGHNEQFF
>-|few|TRBJ1-1|TRBV12-3/TRBV12-4
TGTGCCAGCAGTTTCGCCAGACACACTGAAGCTTTCTTT
CASSFARHTEAFF
>-|-|TRBJ1-2|TRBV5-1
TGCGCCAGCAGCTTGGGGGGGACATATTATGGCTACACCTTC
CASSLGGTYYGYTF
>-|-|TRBJ2-3|TRBV9
TGTGCCAGCAGCGTAGCGAGCGGCACAGATACGCAGTATTTT
CASSVASGTDTQYF
>-|few|TRBJ1-1|TRBV2
TGTGCCAGCAGTGCGGACAGACTCATAAACTTGGCTTTCTTT
CASSADRLINLAFF
>TRBD1|-|TRBJ1-5|TRBV2
TGTGCCAGCACCAGAGACAGGGGCGGTAGCAATCAGCCCCAGCATTTT
CASTRDRGGSNQPQHF
>-|-|TRBJ1-1|TRBV6-1
TGTGCCAGCAGTCCCCCAGGCGCTCTTATGAACACTGAAGCTTTCTTT
CASSPPGALMNTEAFF
>TRBD1|-|TRBJ1-2|TRBV29-1
TGCAGCGTGGCCGGGACAGGACCCCCTAACTATGGCTACACCTTC
CSVAGTGPPNYGYTF
>-|-|TRBJ1-1|TRBV6-1
TGTGCCAGCACTCCATATATGAACACTGAAGCTTTCTTT
CASTPYMNTEAFF
>-|-|TRBJ2-3|TRBV6-5
TGTGCCAGCAGTTACGGTTGGGCAGTCACAGATACGCAGTATTTT
CASSYGWAVTDTQYF
>-|-|TRBJ1-2|TRBV19
TGTGCCAGTAGTGTTGGGATTGGCTATGGCTACACCTTC
CASSVGIGYGYTF
>-|few|TRBJ1-2|TRBV20-1
TGCAGTGCTAGAGATGGGGAGCGGCAGGGTGGGTATAACTATGGCTACACCTTC
CSARDGERQGGYNYGYTF
>TRBD1|-|TRBJ2-5|TRBV6-1
TGTGCCACCTCCTGGCAGGGGGCTCAAGAGACCCAGTACTTC
CATSWQGAQETQYF
>-|few|TRBJ1-1|TRBV19
TGTGCCAGTAGGGAGGGGTGGGAAAGCACTGAAGCTTTCTTT
CASREGWESTEAFF
>-|-|TRBJ2-7|TRBV12-3/TRBV12-4
TGTGCCAGCAGTTTAGGCACCTTGACCTACGAGCAGTACTTC
CASSLGTLTYEQYF
>-|-|TRBJ1-1|TRBV7-9
TGTGCCAGCAGCTTAGCAGGGGATCCGTTTGAAGCTTTCTTT
CASSLAGDPFEAFF
>-|-|TRBJ1-1|TRBV11-2
TGTGCCAGCAGCCCGTCCACTTTTAGGGAGCCTAACACTGAAGCTTTCTTT
CASSPSTFREPNTEAFF
>-|-|TRBJ1-6|TRBV6-1
TGTGCCAGCAGTGGTCGGACAGCCGAATTTTCACCCCTCCACTTT
CASSGRTAEFSPLHF
>-|-|TRBJ2-3|TRBV10-3
TGTGCCATCAGTGAGTTCGCAGATACGCAGTATTTT
CAISEFADTQYF
>-|few|TRBJ1-1|TRBV27
TGTGCCAGCAGTTCCGGCCTCATGAACACTGAAGCTTTCTTT
CASSSGLMNTEAFF
>-|few|TRBJ1-1|TRBV12-3/TRBV12-4
TGTGCCAGCAGCCTGCTCGCCGCGAACACTGAAGCTTTCTTT
CASSLLAANTEAFF
>-|few|TRBJ1-1|TRBV27
TGTGCCAGCAGTTTGACCTACCAAAACACTGAAGCTTTCTTT
CASSLTYQNTEAFF
>-|few|TRBJ1-1|TRBV7-6
TGTGCCAGCAGCTTAGTATGGGGGAACACTGAAGCTTTCTTT
CASSLVWGNTEAFF